This T cell receptor beta chain originates from a study of graft-versus-host responses after intestinal transplantation. Overall study: Multivisceral, liver-intestinal, or isolated intestinal transplants were performed in recipients. Anti-thymocyte globulin was used for induction in all recipients, who then took tacrolimus and steroids for 3 to 4 years. Study-level points and caveats: Some GvH clones appeared in ileal mucosa or blood before recipient bone marrow. Elevated graft-versus-host to host-versus-graft clonal ratios in allografts were recorded for patients with graft-donor T cell macrochimerism.

Libraries were prepared by immunoSEQ multiplex PCR; TCRdb keeps only in-frame clonotypes and omits some of them. The table lists over 85,000 clones, about nine tenths of them singletons. As to this clone: Antigen: not known.

Germline CDR1 is SGHTA and CDR2 is FQGNSA. The germline V and J ends were trimmed by 7 bases and 4 bases, with 11 bases remaining between them. This CDR3 has 12 amino acids. The receptor comes from a human donor who was the organ donor for an intestinal transplant. The chain joins TRBV7-2 to TRBJ2-7; D perhaps matches TRBD1 (7 bases). Here the sequenced sample was unstimulated CD4+ T cells sorted from spleen or lymph node cells, taken before transplant. In DNA form, the CDR3 reads TGTGCCAGCAAGACAGGGAGGTACGAGCAGTACTTC. This translates into CASKTGRYEQYF.